Sequencing of this T cell receptor (beta chain) was carried out in a study of OX40 agonist ivuxolimab in advanced cancers. Study in general: Patients received ivuxolimab, an agonistic anti-OX40 (CD134) antibody. The diagnoses of dose-escalation patients were hepatocellular carcinoma, melanoma, renal cell or head and neck cancer.

Germline V lookup: CDR1 SGHAT, CDR2 FQDESV (reference sequence). The length of the CDR3 is 17 residues. Trimming pared 3 bases from V and 3 bases from J, leaving 20 bases between. This table comes from immunoSEQ multiplex PCR, and its TCRdb copy is limited to in-frame clones, with some not included. The sample records approximately 79,000 clones, approximately 95% being singletons. This sequence joins TRBV11-1 and TRBJ1-2; perhaps TRBD1 as D (5 bases). Sequencing was performed on CD4+ or CD8+ T cells sorted from blood, taken in a trial of the OX40 agonist ivuxolimab. The source of this sequence is an adult with an advanced solid tumor such as melanoma, head and neck, liver or kidney cancer. CDR3 residues: CASSFPAGTSRDYGYTF. CDR3 bases: TGTGCCAGCAGCTTCCCAGCCGGGACCAGCCGGGACTATGGCTACACCTTC.